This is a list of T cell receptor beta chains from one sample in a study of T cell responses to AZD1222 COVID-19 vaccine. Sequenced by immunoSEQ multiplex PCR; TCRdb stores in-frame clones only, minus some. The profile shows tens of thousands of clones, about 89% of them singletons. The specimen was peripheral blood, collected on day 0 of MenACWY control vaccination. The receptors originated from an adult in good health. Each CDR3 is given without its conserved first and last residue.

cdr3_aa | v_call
ASSLGGNSPLH | TRBV5-1
ASSDRGSYGYT | TRBV14
ASKGVGPGYT | TRBV28
SVERLAYNYNEQF | TRBV29-1
ASSSMGSADTQY | TRBV7-3
ASSQGYSGNTGELF | TRBV3-1/TRBV3-2
ASERDRGWRNEKLF | TRBV6-4
SASWDRVTEAF | TRBV20-1
ASSYGGPTDTQY | TRBV19
ASSSGTGWSRSSGNTIY | TRBV5-1
SASRPGHLYEQY | TRBV20-1
ASSPGPQGVETQY | TRBV11-2
AFLRGHKNIQY | TRBV27
SVKDRVSNYGYT | TRBV29-1
ASSMTDTGNTIY | TRBV13
SVEGGVNYGYT | TRBV29-1
ATSRGHTTYEQY | TRBV15
ASSTLQDYGYT | TRBV19
ASSQGDELF | TRBV19
ASSFAWNGELF | TRBV11-3
ASSYRRDTQY | TRBV11-2
ASSQDYSRQPQEQY | TRBV4-3
ASSLRPTGNQPQH | TRBV7-8
ASSPGQPSTDTQY | TRBV5-1
ATSDLNEGLRSSYNEQF | TRBV24-1
ASSTLARTGELF | TRBV7-2
ASSQDRLAGGETQY | TRBV14
ASSWPGPSGNEQF | TRBV7-6
ASSPKGGGSIANEQF | TRBV7-9
ASSGTGEAAF | TRBV3-1/TRBV3-2
ASSYLGQGVIEQY | TRBV6-6
ASSLGTSGLNEQF | TRBV5-4
ASSFDRVGAYGYT | TRBV11-2
ASTRGIGTEAF | TRBV19
AWSAQISYEQY | TRBV30
ASSLKVPGGGEGY | TRBV7-2
ASSFPQDTQY | TRBV7-9
ASSEVASYNEQF | TRBV3-1/TRBV3-2